These 2 T cell receptor beta chains share one sample of origin, sequenced in a study of T cells expressing NK-cell markers. Using the 5' RACE reads, TCRdb records one entry per CDR3 protein without DNA. Across about 160,000 distinct CDR3 sequences, the top ten clones capture about a fifth of the sample. The sample consisted of blood T cells: a sorted CD56 or NKG2C T cell subset, CD4+ or CD8+ T cells, or bulk PBMC T cells (not recorded which). The receptors originated from a woman between 18 and 75 years old in good health.

The CDR3 sequence is CASSEEGGYGYTF. J is TRBJ1-2 and V is TRBV25-1. CDR1 and CDR2 from the germline V gene are MGHDK and SYGVNS. CDR3 length equals 13 residues.

The V call is TRBV12-3 or TRBV12-4, the J call TRBJ1-1. The CDR3 consists of 11 residues. The CDR3 spells CASSYMQEAFF.